This T cell receptor beta chain is from a study of OX40 agonist ivuxolimab in advanced cancers. Study-wide points: At 0.1 to 3.0 mg/kg, CD4+ and CD8+ blood T cells expanded clonally by week 6.

As regards this clone: Its target is not known.

This CDR3 contains 13 residues. CDR1 is KGHSH and CDR2 is LQKENI in the germline V gene. Trimming removed 2 bases from V and 7 bases from J, with 8 bases in between. Measured with immunoSEQ multiplex PCR; TCRdb has only the in-frame clones, and not every one. Here the sample spans some 74,000 clones, 85% being singletons. Baseline was the first blood sampling point, followed by cycle 4 day 1 and cycle 7 day 1. The origin of this receptor is an adult with an advanced solid tumor such as melanoma, head and neck, liver or kidney cancer. The chain has TRBV18 and TRBJ2-2; D is unresolved. The input for sequencing was CD4+ or CD8+ T cells sorted from blood, taken in a trial of the OX40 agonist ivuxolimab. CDR3 sequence reads: CASSPENGGELFF. The CDR3 DNA follows: TGTGCCAGCTCACCAGAAAATGGCGGGGAGCTGTTTTTT. Complete variable domain (other parts from reference TRBV18 and TRBJ2-2): NAGVMQNPRHLVRRRGQEARLRCSPMKGHSHVYWYRQLPEEGLKFMVYLQKENIIDESGMPKERFSAEFPKEGPSILRIQQVVRGDSAAYFCASSPENGGELFFGEGSRLTVL.